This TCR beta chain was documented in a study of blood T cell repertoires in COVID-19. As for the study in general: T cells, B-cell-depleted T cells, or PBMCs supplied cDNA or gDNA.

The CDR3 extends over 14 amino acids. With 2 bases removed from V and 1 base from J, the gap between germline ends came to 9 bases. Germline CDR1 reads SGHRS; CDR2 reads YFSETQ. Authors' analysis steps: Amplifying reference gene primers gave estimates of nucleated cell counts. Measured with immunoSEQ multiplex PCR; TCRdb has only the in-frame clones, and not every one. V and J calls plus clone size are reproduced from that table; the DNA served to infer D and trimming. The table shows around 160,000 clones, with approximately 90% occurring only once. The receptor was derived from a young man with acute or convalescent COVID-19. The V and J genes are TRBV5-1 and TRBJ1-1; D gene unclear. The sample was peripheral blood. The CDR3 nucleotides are TGCGCCAGCAGCTTAGAGGTTTCGAACACTGAAGCTTTCTTT. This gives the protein CASSLEVSNTEAFF.